A selection of T cell receptor beta chains follows, all from one sample in a study of cytomegalovirus exposure and HLA in healthy donors. Repertoires were generated with immunoSEQ multiplex PCR, while TCRdb's copy carries only in-frame clones and drops some. The sample carries some 140,000 clones, about 68% recorded once. The sample taken for sequencing was PBMCs. The receptors stem from a human donor in good health. The CDR3 runs from the conserved cysteine through the conserved F or W. Fields, in order: J gene, V gene, clone size, D gene, CDR3 DNA, CDR3 protein. The D gene is left open where the match is weak. Some rows mark clone size as missing; the rest say once, few, many or name a class of expanded clone.

TRBJ1-5,TRBV4-1,NA,NA,TGCGCCAGCAGCCAAGAGCGAGGGTATAGCAATCAGCCCCAGCATTTT,CASSQERGYSNQPQHF
TRBJ2-7,TRBV19,NA,TRBD2,TGTGCCAGTAGTGCCTTACTAGCGGGAGGCGAGCAGTACTTC,CASSALLAGGEQYF
TRBJ2-2,TRBV6-6,NA,NA,TGTGCCAGCAGTTACGCCAGGACAAACACCGGGGAGCTGTTTTTT,CASSYARTNTGELFF
TRBJ1-2,TRBV7-3,NA,NA,TGTGCCAGCAGCCCGCTAAGGACACCGGGAGGCGATGGCTACACCTTC,CASSPLRTPGGDGYTF
TRBJ2-5,TRBV5-6,few,NA,TGTGCCAGCAGCTTGACAGGCGGGACCCAGTACTTC,CASSLTGGTQYF
TRBJ2-7,TRBV2,NA,NA,TGTGCCAGCAGTGCAACAGGGTACGAGCAGTACTTC,CASSATGYEQYF
TRBJ2-7,TRBV18,NA,NA,TGTGCCAGCTCACCATCTGCGTCTAGCTCCTACGAGCAGTACTTC,CASSPSASSSYEQYF
TRBJ1-1,TRBV18,NA,NA,TGTGCCAGCTCGCCCACAGGGAACACTGAAGCTTTCTTT,CASSPTGNTEAFF
TRBJ2-2,TRBV27,NA,NA,TGTGCCAGCAGTTTTCCCGGACAGTACACCACCGGGGAGCTGTTTTTT,CASSFPGQYTTGELFF
TRBJ1-1,TRBV19,NA,TRBD1,TGTGCCAGTAGTATCGACAGGGGGCGAGTAACCACTGAAGCTTTCTTT,CASSIDRGRVTTEAFF
TRBJ2-2,TRBV9,NA,TRBD1,TGTGCCAGCAGCGCTACCGGGACAGGGTCGACCGGGGAGCTGTTTTTT,CASSATGTGSTGELFF
TRBJ2-5,TRBV28,NA,TRBD2,TGTGCCAGCCAGCCCATGGCGGGGAGGGTTGGGGAGACCCAGTACTTC,CASQPMAGRVGETQYF
TRBJ2-1,TRBV14,NA,NA,TGTGCCAGCAGCCAATGGGGGACTGACAATGAGCAGTTCTTC,CASSQWGTDNEQFF
TRBJ2-5,TRBV28,NA,NA,TGTGCCAGCAGTTTTCTCAGGGCTTCGCGGGAGACCCAGTACTTC,CASSFLRASRETQYF
TRBJ2-5,TRBV13,NA,TRBD1,TGTGCCAGCAGCTCAGGGGGCGTGGGAGAGACCCAGTACTTC,CASSSGGVGETQYF
TRBJ2-1,TRBV5-1,NA,TRBD1,TGCGCCAGCAGCTTGGGGGACAGGGTGGGATACAATGAGCAGTTCTTC,CASSLGDRVGYNEQFF
TRBJ2-6,TRBV28,NA,NA,TGTGCCAGCAGTATGAGGAGATCTGGGGCCAACGTCCTGACTTTC,CASSMRRSGANVLTF
TRBJ1-2,TRBV4-1,few,TRBD1,TGCGCCAGCAGCCAAGGGGGAACAGGGGGCGATATCGGCTATGGCTACACCTTC,CASSQGGTGGDIGYGYTF
TRBJ2-1,TRBV18,NA,TRBD2,TGTGCCAGCTCCCCCTTACTAGCGGCCTACAATGAGCAGTTCTTC,CASSPLLAAYNEQFF
TRBJ1-2,TRBV4-1,NA,TRBD1,TGCGCCAGCAGCCAAGGGGCAGGGGGCACCTATGGCTACACCTTC,CASSQGAGGTYGYTF
TRBJ2-7,TRBV11-2,NA,NA,TGTGCCAGCAGCTCAATTAAGGTCCGAGGGGAGCAGTACTTC,CASSSIKVRGEQYF
TRBJ1-1,TRBV27,NA,NA,TGTGCCAGCAGCCTCGTGGCGTCAGAACGCGGGAACACTGAAGCTTTCTTT,CASSLVASERGNTEAFF
TRBJ2-6,TRBV2,once,TRBD1,TGTGCCAGCAGTCCTACAGGGGGCGCTGGGGCCAACGTCCTGACTTTC,CASSPTGGAGANVLTF
TRBJ1-5,TRBV5-1,NA,NA,TGCGCCAGCAGCTTGGGGAGCAGCAATCAGCCCCAGCATTTT,CASSLGSSNQPQHF
TRBJ2-7,TRBV15,NA,TRBD1,TGTGCCACCAGCAGAGATCGTTCGGGACAGGCTTACGAGCAGTACTTC,CATSRDRSGQAYEQYF
TRBJ2-3,TRBV4-1,NA,TRBD1,TGCGCCAGCAGCCGACAAAGGGGAACCACAGGGGGCAATATGAATACGCAGTATTTT,CASSRQRGTTGGNMNTQYF
TRBJ2-7,TRBV5-4,NA,NA,TGTGCCAGCAGCTTGACAGGCTCCTACGAGCAGTACTTC,CASSLTGSYEQYF
TRBJ1-1,TRBV27,NA,NA,TGTGCCAGCAGTTTATCTCGGGTCGGGAACACTGAAGCTTTCTTT,CASSLSRVGNTEAFF
TRBJ2-7,TRBV10-2,NA,TRBD2,TGCGCCAGCACCGCCCAGACTAGCGGGAGATACGAGCAGTACTTC,CASTAQTSGRYEQYF
TRBJ2-6,TRBV19,NA,NA,TGTGCCAGTAGTATAGATAGTCGGTTACCGAGGAACTCTGGGGCCAACGTCCTGACTTTC,CASSIDSRLPRNSGANVLTF
TRBJ2-5,TRBV5-1,few,NA,TGCGCCAGCAGCTTAGAACTAGCAGAGACCCAGTACTTC,CASSLELAETQYF
TRBJ1-6,TRBV29-1,NA,TRBD1,TGCAGCGCCAGGACAGGGGATTCACCCCTCCACTTT,CSARTGDSPLHF
TRBJ2-7,TRBV5-4,NA,TRBD1,TGTGCCAGCAGCGCCGGACAGGGGTTTGGCGAGCAGTACTTC,CASSAGQGFGEQYF
TRBJ2-7,TRBV7-2,NA,NA,TGTGCCAGCAGCTTACAGTACGAGCAGTACTTC,CASSLQYEQYF
TRBJ1-4,TRBV5-1,NA,NA,TGCGCCAGCAGCTTGAACAGGGCTGCAACTAATGAAAAACTGTTTTTT,CASSLNRAATNEKLFF
TRBJ2-1,TRBV11-3,NA,TRBD2,TGTGCCAGCACAAAACTGGGCGGCCGAAGCGGGGTGGGTGAAGGGGAGCAGTTCTTC,CASTKLGGRSGVGEGEQFF
TRBJ2-7,TRBV27,NA,NA,TGTGCCAGCAGTGACCGAGAGGGAGCGTACGAGCAGTACTTC,CASSDREGAYEQYF
TRBJ2-3,TRBV28,few,TRBD2,TGTGCCAGCGGCTTGGCGGGAGGGCCCTCGGCTACGCAGTATTTT,CASGLAGGPSATQYF
TRBJ1-1,TRBV29-1,NA,TRBD1,TGCAGCGTTGGGGCCCGACAGGGTGTCGGGAACACTGAAGCTTTCTTT,CSVGARQGVGNTEAFF
TRBJ2-7,TRBV2,few,NA,TGTGCCAGCAGTCATAGTTCCTACGAGCAGTACTTC,CASSHSSYEQYF
TRBJ2-7,TRBV28,NA,TRBD2,TGTGCCAGCACCAGATACCGGGGGGGAGCCTACGAGCAGTACTTC,CASTRYRGGAYEQYF
TRBJ2-7,TRBV5-1,few,TRBD1,TGCGCCAGCAGCCCAGACGGACAGGGCTACGAGCAGTACTTC,CASSPDGQGYEQYF
TRBJ2-1,TRBV2,once,TRBD1,TGTGCCAGCAGCACCGGGACAGGACCCTACAGTGAGCAGTTCTTC,CASSTGTGPYSEQFF
TRBJ2-1,TRBV18,NA,NA,TGTGCCAGCTCACCACTGAAGAGCTCCTACAATGAGCAGTTCTTC,CASSPLKSSYNEQFF
TRBJ2-5,TRBV5-4,NA,NA,TGTGCCAGCAGCTTGAATGGCGGGGTACCCCAAGAGACCCAGTACTTC,CASSLNGGVPQETQYF
TRBJ2-1,TRBV19,NA,NA,TGTGCCAGTAGACCGACTGGCGAATACAATGAGCAGTTCTTC,CASRPTGEYNEQFF
TRBJ2-1,TRBV6-6,NA,NA,TGTGCCAGCAGCCCCACAGGGAACACCTACAATGAGCAGTTCTTC,CASSPTGNTYNEQFF
TRBJ2-3,TRBV28,NA,NA,TGTGCCAGCAGTCCCCTAGGACTATCGGATACGCAGTATTTT,CASSPLGLSDTQYF
TRBJ2-3,TRBV19,NA,TRBD1,TGTGCCAGTAGTAAGGGACAGGGATGGGACACAGATACGCAGTATTTT,CASSKGQGWDTDTQYF
TRBJ2-6,TRBV5-1,NA,NA,TGCGCCAGCAGTCGTCAGGGGAGCTCTGGGGCCAACGTCCTGACTTTC,CASSRQGSSGANVLTF
TRBJ1-2,TRBV7-6,NA,NA,TGTGCCAGCAGCTCGCTGATACGGACAGAGATCTACCATCGCTATGGCTACACCTTC,CASSSLIRTEIYHRYGYTF
TRBJ2-1,TRBV10-2,few,NA,TGCGCCAGCAGTGTCGGGATAGGGTCCTACAATGAGCAGTTCTTC,CASSVGIGSYNEQFF
TRBJ2-7,TRBV6-5,NA,NA,TGTGCCAGCCGGGGGTCCAGGCCCGCCTACGAGCAGTACTTC,CASRGSRPAYEQYF
TRBJ2-5,TRBV7-6,NA,NA,TGTGCCAGCAGCTTAGGGGGCGGGAGAGGGGGAGAGACCCAGTACTTC,CASSLGGGRGGETQYF